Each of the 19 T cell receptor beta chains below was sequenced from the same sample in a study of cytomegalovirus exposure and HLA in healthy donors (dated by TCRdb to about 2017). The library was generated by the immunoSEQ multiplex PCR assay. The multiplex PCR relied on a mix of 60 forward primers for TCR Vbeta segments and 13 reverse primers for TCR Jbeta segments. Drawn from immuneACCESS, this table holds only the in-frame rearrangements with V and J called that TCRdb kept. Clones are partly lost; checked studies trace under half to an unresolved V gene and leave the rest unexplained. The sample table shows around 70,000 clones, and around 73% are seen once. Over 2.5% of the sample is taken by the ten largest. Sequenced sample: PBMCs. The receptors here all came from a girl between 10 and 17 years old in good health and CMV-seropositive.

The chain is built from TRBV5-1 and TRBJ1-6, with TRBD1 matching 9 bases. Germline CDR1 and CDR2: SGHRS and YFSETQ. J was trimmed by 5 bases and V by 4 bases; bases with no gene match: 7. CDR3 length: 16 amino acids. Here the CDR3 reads CASSPDGTGHNSPLHF. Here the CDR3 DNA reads TGCGCCAGCAGCCCGGACGGGACAGGGCATAATTCACCCCTCCACTTT. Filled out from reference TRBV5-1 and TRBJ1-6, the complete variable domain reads KAGVTQTPRYLIKTRGQQVTLSCSPISGHRSVSWYQQTPGQGLQFLFEYFSETQRNKGNFPGRFSGRQFSNSRSEMNVSTLELGDSALYLCASSPDGTGHNSPLHFGNGTRLTVT.

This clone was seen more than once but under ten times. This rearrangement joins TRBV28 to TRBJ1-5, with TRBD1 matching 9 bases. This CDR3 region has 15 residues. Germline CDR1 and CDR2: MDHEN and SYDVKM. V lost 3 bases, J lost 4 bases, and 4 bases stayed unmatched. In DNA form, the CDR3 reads TGTGCCAGCAGTTTGTTGACAGGGGGAAATCAGCCCCAGCATTTT. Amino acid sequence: CASSLLTGGNQPQHF.

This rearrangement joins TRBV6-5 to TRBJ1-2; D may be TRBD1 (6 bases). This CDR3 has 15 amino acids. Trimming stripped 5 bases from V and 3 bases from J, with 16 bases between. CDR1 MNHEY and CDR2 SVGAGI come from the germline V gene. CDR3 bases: TGTGCCAGCAGTAAAACCTTGGACAGAGACTATGGCTACACCTTC. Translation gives CASSKTLDRDYGYTF.

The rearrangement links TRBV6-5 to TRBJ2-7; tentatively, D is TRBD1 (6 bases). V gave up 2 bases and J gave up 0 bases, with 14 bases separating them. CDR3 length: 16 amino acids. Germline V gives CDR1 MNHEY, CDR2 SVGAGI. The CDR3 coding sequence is TGTGCCAGCAGTTACACTGGGGACATTAGCTCCTACGAGCAGTACTTC. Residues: CASSYTGDISSYEQYF.

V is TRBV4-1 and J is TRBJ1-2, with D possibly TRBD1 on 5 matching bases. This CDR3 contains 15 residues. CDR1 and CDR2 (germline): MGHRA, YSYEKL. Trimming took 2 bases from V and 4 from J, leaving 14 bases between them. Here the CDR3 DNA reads TGCGCCAGCAGCCAAATCTCAGGGCCTACCTATGGCTACACCTTC. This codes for CASSQISGPTYGYTF.

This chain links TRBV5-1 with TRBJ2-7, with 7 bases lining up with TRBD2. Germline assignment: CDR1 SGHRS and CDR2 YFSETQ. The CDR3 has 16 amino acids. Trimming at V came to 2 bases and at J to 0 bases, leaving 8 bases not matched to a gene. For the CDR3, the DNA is TGCGCCAGCAGCTTCAATAGCGGGTTGAGCTCCTACGAGCAGTACTTC. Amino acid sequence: CASSFNSGLSSYEQYF.

The CDR3 spells CASSKDPSGQETQYF. The CDR3 DNA reads TGTGCCAGCAGTAAGGACCCTAGCGGGCAAGAGACCCAGTACTTC. The chain uses TRBV6-5 and TRBJ2-5; 8 bases line up with TRBD2. This CDR3 spans 15 amino acids. CDR1 and CDR2 from the germline V gene are MNHEY and SVGAGI. The V gene end was trimmed by 5 bases and the J gene end by 2 bases; junction bases not matched to a gene: 7.

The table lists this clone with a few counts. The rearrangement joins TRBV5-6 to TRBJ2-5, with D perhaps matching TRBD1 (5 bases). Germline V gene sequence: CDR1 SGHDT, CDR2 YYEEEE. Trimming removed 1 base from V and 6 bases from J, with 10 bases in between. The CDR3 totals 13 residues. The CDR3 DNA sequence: TGTGCCAGCAGCTTGCAGGGTAGCCAGACCCAGTACTTC. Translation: CASSLQGSQTQYF.

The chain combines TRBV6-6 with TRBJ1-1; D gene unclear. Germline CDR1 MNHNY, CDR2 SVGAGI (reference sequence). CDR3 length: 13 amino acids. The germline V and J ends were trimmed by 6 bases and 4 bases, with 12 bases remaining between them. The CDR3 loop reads CASRGLSTTEAFF. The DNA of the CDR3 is TGTGCCAGCAGGGGCCTTTCCACCACTGAAGCTTTCTTT.

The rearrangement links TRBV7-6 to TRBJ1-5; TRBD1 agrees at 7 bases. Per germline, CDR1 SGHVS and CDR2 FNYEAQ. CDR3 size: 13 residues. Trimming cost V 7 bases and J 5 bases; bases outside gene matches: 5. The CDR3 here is CASTTGEDQPQHF. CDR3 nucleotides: TGTGCCAGCACTACAGGGGAAGATCAGCCCCAGCATTTT.

The CDR3 loop is CASSLGLSTDTQYF. CDR3 nucleotides: TGTGCCAGCAGCTTGGGACTCAGCACAGATACGCAGTATTTT. The rearrangement links TRBV7-9 to TRBJ2-3, with a weak D call TRBD2 (6 bases). V gave up 3 bases and J gave up 0 bases, with 7 bases separating them. Germline V CDR1 and CDR2: SEHNR, FQNEAQ (reference sequence). The CDR3 has 14 residues.

Written as DNA, the CDR3 is TGTGCCAGCAGCACGACTAGCGGGGGGGAGGGAGATACGCAGTATTTT. Translation gives CASSTTSGGEGDTQYF. The chain joins TRBV9 to TRBJ2-3; 14 nucleotides align to TRBD2. V lost 4 bases, J lost 5 bases, and 6 bases stayed unmatched. The germline gives CDR1 SGDLS, CDR2 YYNGEE. This CDR3 is 16 amino acids long.

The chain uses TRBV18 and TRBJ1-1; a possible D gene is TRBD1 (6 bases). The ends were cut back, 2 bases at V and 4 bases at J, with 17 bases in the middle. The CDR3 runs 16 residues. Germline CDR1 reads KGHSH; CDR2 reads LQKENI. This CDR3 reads CASSPRDRGGPTEAFF. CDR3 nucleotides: TGTGCCAGCTCACCAAGGGATCGGGGGGGGCCCACTGAAGCTTTCTTT.

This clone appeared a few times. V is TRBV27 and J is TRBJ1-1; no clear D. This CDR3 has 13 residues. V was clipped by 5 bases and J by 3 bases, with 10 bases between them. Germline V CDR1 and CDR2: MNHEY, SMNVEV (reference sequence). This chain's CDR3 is CASSHTFDTEAFF. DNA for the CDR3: TGTGCCAGCAGTCATACTTTTGACACTGAAGCTTTCTTT.

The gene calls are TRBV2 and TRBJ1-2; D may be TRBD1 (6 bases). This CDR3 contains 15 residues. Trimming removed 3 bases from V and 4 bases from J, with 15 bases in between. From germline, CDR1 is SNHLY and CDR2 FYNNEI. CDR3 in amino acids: CASSDPDRVFYGYTF. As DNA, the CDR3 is TGTGCCAGCAGTGACCCGGACAGAGTATTCTATGGCTACACCTTC.

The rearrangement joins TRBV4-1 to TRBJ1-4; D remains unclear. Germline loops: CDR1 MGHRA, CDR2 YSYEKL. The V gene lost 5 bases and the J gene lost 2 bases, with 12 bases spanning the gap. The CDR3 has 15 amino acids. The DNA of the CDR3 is TGCGCCAGCAGCTTTCAGGAGGTCACTAATGAAAAACTGTTTTTT. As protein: CASSFQEVTNEKLFF.

CDR3 coding DNA: TGTGCCAGCAGCTTGGACGGGGGGGCTGGCACCGGGGAGCTGTTTTTT. Its protein is CASSLDGGAGTGELFF. This chain connects TRBV5-4 to TRBJ2-2; TRBD2 agrees at 8 bases. Germline V gives CDR1 SGHNT, CDR2 YYREEE (reference sequence). The J segment lost 4 bases and the V segment lost 0 bases, leaving 5 bases of the junction unmatched. This CDR3 region has 16 residues.

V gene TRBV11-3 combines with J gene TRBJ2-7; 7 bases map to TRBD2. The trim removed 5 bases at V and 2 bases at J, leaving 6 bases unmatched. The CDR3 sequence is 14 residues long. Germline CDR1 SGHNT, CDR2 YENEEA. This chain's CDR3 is CASSQSGNAYEQYF. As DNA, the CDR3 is TGTGCCAGCAGCCAAAGCGGGAATGCCTACGAGCAGTACTTC. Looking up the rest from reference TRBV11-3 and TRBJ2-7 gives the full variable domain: EAGVVQSPRYKIIEKKQPVAFWCNPISGHNTLYWYLQNLGQGPELLIRYENEEAVDDSQLPKDRFSAERLKGVDSTLKIQPAELGDSAVYLCASSQSGNAYEQYFGPGTRLTVT.

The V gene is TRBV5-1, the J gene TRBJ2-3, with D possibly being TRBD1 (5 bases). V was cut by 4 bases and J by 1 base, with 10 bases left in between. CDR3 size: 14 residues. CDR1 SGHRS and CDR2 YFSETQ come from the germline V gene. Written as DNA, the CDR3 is TGCGCCAGCAGCGGGCAGGGCCGCACAGATACGCAGTATTTT. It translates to CASSGQGRTDTQYF.